What follows are 27 T cell receptor beta chains derived from one specimen sequenced in a study of post-analysis software for immune sequencing data. Study-level points and caveats: About five TRBV segments (TRBV5-6, TRBV5-1 and TRBV20-1 among them) occurred more frequently in patients than in controls.

No antigen has been assigned to these receptors. Unique-molecular-identifier-tagged TCR beta cDNA libraries were used. TCRdb itself ran the PCR reads through MiXCR, one entry per CDR3 protein. The sample has 700,000 to 800,000 distinct CDR3 sequences; 25% to 30% are singletons. Source material: blood. These TCRs come from a girl aged 10 to 17 with multiple sclerosis.

The gene calls are TRBV4-1 and TRBJ2-5; tentatively, D is TRBD1 (7 bases). The germline gives CDR1 MGHRA, CDR2 YSYEKL. Deletions cut 4 bases from V and 2 bases from J, with 17 bases between. The CDR3 covers 16 residues. The CDR3 DNA reads as TGCGCCAGCAGCCTCGGAGGGGGCAGGCCACAAGAGACCCAGTACTTC. It is translated as CASSLGGGRPQETQYF.

This clonotype has more than one count but fewer than ten. The chain joins TRBV12-3 or TRBV12-4 to TRBJ1-1; a weak D match, TRBD1 (5 bases). The CDR3 spans 14 residues. V lost 6 bases to trimming and J lost 1 base, with 12 bases between them. The CDR3 sequence: CASREGRKNTEAFF. For the CDR3, the DNA is TGTGCCAGCAGGGAGGGACGGAAGAACACTGAAGCTTTCTTT.

This clonotype has more than one count but fewer than ten. The rearrangement links TRBV6-2 or TRBV6-3 to TRBJ1-5, with a tentative D call TRBD1 (5 bases). CDR1 and CDR2 from the germline V gene are MNHEY and SVGEGT. With 1 base removed from V and 7 bases from J, the gap between germline ends came to 11 bases. The CDR3 is made up of 14 amino acids. The CDR3 is CASSYFGGDQPQHF. The CDR3 DNA reads as TGTGCCAGCAGTTACTTCGGAGGGGACCAGCCCCAGCATTTT.

The chain recombines TRBV14 with TRBJ1-2, with no clear D. The CDR3 is 15 amino acids. Trimming took off 1 base at V and 4 bases at J, with 13 bases between the two ends. CDR1 is SGHDN and CDR2 is FVKESK in the germline V gene. CDR3 nucleotides: TGTGCCAGCAGCCAAGTGACGATACCCGGCTATGGCTACACCTTC. It yields the protein CASSQVTIPGYGYTF.

This clonotype has only a few counts. The chain links TRBV5-1 to TRBJ2-1; TRBD1 agrees at 11 bases. Trimming at V came to 5 bases and at J to 6 bases, leaving 7 bases not matched to a gene. This CDR3 has 15 amino acids. CDR1 is SGHRS, CDR2 YFSETQ, per germline. This CDR3 reads CASRPGTGGSNEQFF. The CDR3 DNA reads as TGCGCCAGCAGGCCCGGGACAGGGGGTAGCAATGAGCAGTTCTTC.

The chain links TRBV2 to TRBJ1-5; maybe TRBD1 (5 bases). CDR3 length: 15 residues. Germline V lookup: CDR1 SNHLY, CDR2 FYNNEI. Trimming pared 6 bases from V and 4 bases from J, leaving 16 bases between. The CDR3 region is CASRAPGSPNQPQHF. The CDR3 coding sequence is TGTGCCAGCAGGGCTCCAGGGTCTCCGAATCAGCCCCAGCATTTT.

This clonotype was counted a single time. This chain uses TRBV7-2 with TRBJ1-4, with a possible D match to TRBD1 (6 bases). Trimming took 2 bases from V and 8 from J, leaving 12 bases between them. The germline V gene has CDR1 SGHTA and CDR2 FQGNSA. CDR3 size: 14 residues. The CDR3 region has the DNA TGTGCCAGCAGCTTAACAGGGATTGAAGAAAAACTGTTTTTT. Translation gives CASSLTGIEEKLFF.

This clonotype turned up a few times. CDR3 coding DNA: TGTGCCAGCAGCCGCCTTATGGGCGAGCAGTACTTC. Residues: CASSRLMGEQYF. This sequence joins TRBV7-2 and TRBJ2-4; D uncertain. The J call could be wrong; TRBJ2-7 is a better fit for the DNA end. Germline V lookup: CDR1 SGHTA, CDR2 FQGNSA. This CDR3 contains 12 residues.

The chain couples TRBV29-1 to TRBJ2-7, with a possible D match to TRBD1 (5 bases). The better agreement between TRBJ2-5 and the DNA end casts doubt on the J call. The germline V gene encodes CDR1 SQVTM and CDR2 ANQGSEA. The CDR3 runs to 14 residues. CDR3 loop: CSVDDPAGPMTQYF. CDR3 DNA sequence: TGCAGCGTTGACGACCCGGCAGGGCCAATGACCCAGTACTTC.

The chain carries TRBV5-1 and TRBJ2-2; D call uncertain. Germline V gene lookup returns CDR1 SGHRS and CDR2 YFSETQ. The CDR3 length is 16 residues. Deletions cut 4 bases from V and 3 bases from J, with 16 bases between. This CDR3 is CASSPDGVWDTGELFF. The CDR3 DNA sequence: TGCGCCAGCAGCCCAGATGGGGTGTGGGACACCGGGGAGCTGTTTTTT.

This clonotype was observed many times. The gene calls are TRBV29-1 and TRBJ2-5; D uncertain. Germline V gene sequence: CDR1 SQVTM, CDR2 ANQGSEA. Trimming left V 7 bases short and J 2 bases short, with 14 bases between. The CDR3 runs to 13 residues. The CDR3 DNA sequence: TGCAGCGCCACTTGGGCAGTACAAGAGACCCAGTACTTC. This encodes CSATWAVQETQYF.

This clonotype has only a few counts. The chain uses TRBV6-1 and TRBJ1-5, with D perhaps TRBD1 (5 bases). Trimming removed 6 bases at V and 4 bases at J, with 16 bases between. There are 15 residues in the CDR3. Germline V gene lookup returns CDR1 MNHNS and CDR2 SASEGT. The CDR3 nucleotides are TGTGCCAGCAGCATCGTGCAGGGTAATAATCAGCCCCAGCATTTT. This sequence encodes CASSIVQGNNQPQHF.

This clonotype was detected only a few times. V usage is TRBV5-1 and J usage is TRBJ2-1; 10 positions match TRBD1. This CDR3 region has 15 residues. With V trimmed by 4 bases and J by 7 bases, 8 bases remained unmatched. Germline V gene data show CDR1 as SGHRS and CDR2 as YFSETQ. CDR3 in amino acids: CASSKGQGFFNEQFF. The DNA for the CDR3 is TGCGCCAGCAGCAAGGGACAGGGGTTTTTTAATGAGCAGTTCTTC. Using reference TRBV5-1 and TRBJ2-1 for the parts outside the CDR3, the full variable domain is KAGVTQTPRYLIKTRGQQVTLSCSPISGHRSVSWYQQTPGQGLQFLFEYFSETQRNKGNFPGRFSGRQFSNSRSEMNVSTLELGDSALYLCASSKGQGFFNEQFFGPGTRLTVL.

J is TRBJ1-5 and V is TRBV20-1; 9 nucleotides align to TRBD1. In germline, CDR1 is DFQATT, CDR2 SNEGSKA (reference sequence). CDR3 length: 14 residues. J gave up 4 bases and V 3 bases, and 4 bases lay outside the gene matches. Here the CDR3 DNA reads TGCAGTGCTAGGGGGGACAGGGAAAATCAGCCCCAGCATTTT. The encoded protein is CSARGDRENQPQHF.

The rearrangement links TRBV18 to TRBJ2-1; 14 positions match TRBD2. Germline assignment: CDR1 KGHSH and CDR2 LQKENI. There are 17 residues in the CDR3. Germline trimming cut 6 bases from V and 10 bases from J; bases unmatched to any gene: 14. The CDR3 nucleotides are TGTGCCAGCTCTCCGGGACTAGCGGGAGAGGTGGGACTGGAGCAGTTCTTC. Translated: CASSPGLAGEVGLEQFF.

The chain links TRBV2 to TRBJ2-7; TRBD1 agrees at 7 bases. J lost 3 bases, V lost 8 bases, and 13 bases had no gene match. The CDR3 is 15 amino acids. Per germline, CDR1 SNHLY and CDR2 FYNNEI. Here the CDR3 reads CASGLGTAEFYEQYF. CDR3 in DNA: TGTGCCAGCGGACTTGGGACAGCCGAATTCTACGAGCAGTACTTC.

The CDR3, as DNA: TGTGCCAGCTCACCACTCGTCCCTGAAAACTCCTACAATGAGCAGTTCTTC. Amino acid sequence: CASSPLVPENSYNEQFF. V usage is TRBV18 and J usage is TRBJ2-1; D gene ambiguous. The germline V gene has CDR1 KGHSH and CDR2 LQKENI. The CDR3 sequence is 17 residues long. V was shortened by 1 base and J by 0 bases, with 13 bases between the two germline ends.

This chain connects TRBV11-2 to TRBJ2-1, with 9 bases matching TRBD2. There are 14 residues in the CDR3. The germline gives CDR1 SGHAT, CDR2 FQNNGV. V lost 6 bases, J lost 5 bases, and 5 bases stayed unmatched. The CDR3: CASRGLAGNNEQFF. The DNA for the CDR3 is TGTGCCAGCAGGGGGCTAGCGGGAAACAATGAGCAGTTCTTC.

This clonotype was seen ten or more times. CDR3 loop: CASSLSVSGANVLTF. The CDR3 DNA follows: TGTGCCAGCAGTTTAAGCGTCTCTGGGGCCAACGTCCTGACTTTC. V gene TRBV27 combines with J gene TRBJ2-6, with no clear D. CDR3 length: 15 residues. CDR1 and CDR2 from the germline V gene are MNHEY and SMNVEV (reference sequence). Deletions cut 2 bases from V and 0 bases from J, with 5 bases between.

The chain joins TRBV29-1 to TRBJ2-1; D assignment may be TRBD1 or TRBD2 (5 bases each). V lost 3 bases to trimming and J lost 10 bases, with 19 bases between them. Germline V gene lookup returns CDR1 SQVTM and CDR2 ANQGSEA. The CDR3 covers 14 residues. The CDR3 loop reads CSVDSGPPPGEQFF. DNA of the CDR3: TGCAGCGTTGATTCGGGACCACCGCCAGGGGAGCAGTTCTTC.

This clonotype was picked up many times. The CDR3 region has the DNA TGCAGTGTTCCAGGGAAAGGACTCTACGAGCAGTACTTC. Protein: CSVPGKGLYEQYF. V gene TRBV20-1 combines with J gene TRBJ2-7; D tentatively fits TRBD1 or TRBD2 (5 bases each). Looked up from germline, CDR1 is DFQATT and CDR2 is SNEGSKA (reference sequence). Deletions cut 7 bases from V and 3 bases from J, with 16 bases between. CDR3 length equals 13 residues.

This clonotype turned up a few times. The chain has TRBV7-6 and TRBJ2-5; 8 bases fit TRBD1. Germline CDR1 is SGHVS and CDR2 is FNYEAQ. The CDR3 totals 16 residues. With 5 bases clipped from V and 3 bases from J, the junction kept 11 bases outside the gene matches. Here the CDR3 DNA reads TGTGCCAGCAGCCAACCGCGGGACAGGAGGGAAGAGACCCAGTACTTC. Translation: CASSQPRDRREETQYF.

The DNA of the CDR3 is TGTGCCAGCAGCTTGGAACCAGACAATGAGCAGTTCTTC. Residues: CASSLEPDNEQFF. The chain couples TRBV5-6 to TRBJ2-1, with D hard to call. This CDR3 has 13 amino acids. Per germline, CDR1 SGHDT and CDR2 YYEEEE. V gave up 0 bases and J gave up 5 bases, with 6 bases separating them.

In its sample, this clonotype was seen a few times. The chain combines TRBV28 with TRBJ2-1, with D possibly called TRBD1 or TRBD2 (7 bases each). V lost 5 bases and J lost 6, with 17 bases in between. This CDR3 has 15 amino acids. Germline lookup yields CDR1 MDHEN and CDR2 SYDVKM. The CDR3 DNA reads TGTGCCAGCAGTCCCCCAGGGGGGGGAAGCAATGAGCAGTTCTTC. Translating it yields CASSPPGGGSNEQFF. The full variable domain, with the rest looked up from reference TRBV28 and TRBJ2-1, is DVKVTQSSRYLVKRTGEKVFLECVQDMDHENMFWYRQDPGLGLRLIYFSYDVKMKEKGDIPEGYSVSREKKERFSLILESASTNQTSMYLCASSPPGGGSNEQFFGPGTRLTVL.

V usage is TRBV20-1 and J usage is TRBJ2-3, with TRBD2 matching 12 bases. CDR1 and CDR2 from the germline V gene are DFQATT and SNEGSKA (reference sequence). The CDR3 is 15 amino acids. The CDR3: CRAPPTSGSTDTQYF. The DNA for the CDR3 is TGCAGGGCCCCTCCGACTAGCGGGAGTACAGATACGCAGTATTTT.

The chain combines TRBV5-1 with TRBJ2-3, with 14 bases identical to TRBD2. The CDR3 spans 15 residues. Germline lookup yields CDR1 SGHRS and CDR2 YFSETQ. Unmatched junction bases numbered 3, after V lost 5 bases and J lost 4 bases. The CDR3 nucleotides are TGCGCCAGCAGGGCGGGACTAGCGGGAGCAGATACGCAGTATTTT. Translation gives CASRAGLAGADTQYF.

V usage is TRBV19 and J usage is TRBJ2-6; tentatively, D is TRBD1 or TRBD2 (6 bases each). V lost 8 bases and J lost 16, with 12 bases in between. Germline CDR1 reads LNHDA; CDR2 reads SQIVND (reference sequence). The CDR3 runs to 10 residues. For the CDR3, the DNA is TGTGCCAGTCTAGGGGGGATGCTGACTTTC. This encodes CASLGGMLTF.